These T cell receptor beta chains were read from a single sample in a study of OX40 agonist ivuxolimab in advanced cancers. Some clones are missing from TCRdb's copy, which holds only in-frame ones; the method was immunoSEQ multiplex PCR. The sample carries 80,000 or so clones, 84% recorded once. This sample comprised CD4+ or CD8+ T cells sorted from blood, obtained in a trial of the OX40 agonist ivuxolimab. The receptors stem from an adult with an advanced solid tumor such as melanoma, head and neck, liver or kidney cancer. CDR3s include the opening cysteine and the closing phenylalanine or tryptophan. The order of the fields is CDR3 protein, CDR3 DNA, D gene, V gene, clone size, J gene. The D gene is left open where the match is weak. A clone size is listed for some rows: how often the clone was seen (once, few, many), or a class if it is expanded.

CDR3: CASSDSSRGLTVNTGELFF; DNA: TGTGCCAGCAGTGATTCATCTCGGGGGTTAACGGTTAACACCGGGGAGCTGTTTTTT; D: .; V: TRBV2; size: .; J: TRBJ2-2
CDR3: CASTTGANTGELFF; DNA: TGCGCCAGTACAACAGGGGCGAACACCGGGGAGCTGTTTTTT; D: TRBD1; V: TRBV5-1; size: .; J: TRBJ2-2
CDR3: CATALNVNYGYTF; DNA: TGTGCCACCGCCCTCAACGTTAACTATGGCTACACCTTC; D: .; V: TRBV15; size: .; J: TRBJ1-2
CDR3: CASRMTGGGEQFF; DNA: TGTGCCAGCAGGATGACAGGGGGAGGTGAGCAGTTCTTC; D: TRBD1; V: TRBV6-5; size: few; J: TRBJ2-1
CDR3: CAISVGNRGSDGYTF; DNA: TGTGCCATCAGTGTAGGGAACAGGGGTTCTGATGGCTACACCTTC; D: TRBD1; V: TRBV10-3; size: .; J: TRBJ1-2
CDR3: CASSRAGGYNEQFF; DNA: TGTGCCAGCAGTAGGGCAGGGGGATACAATGAGCAGTTCTTC; D: TRBD1; V: TRBV6-4; size: .; J: TRBJ2-1
CDR3: CASSFSTSASYEQYF; DNA: TGTGCCAGCAGCTTCTCTACTAGCGCCTCCTACGAGCAGTACTTC; D: TRBD2; V: TRBV13; size: .; J: TRBJ2-7
CDR3: CASSLSGGETQYF; DNA: TGTGCCAGCTCACTTAGCGGGGGAGAGACCCAGTACTTC; D: TRBD2; V: TRBV18; size: .; J: TRBJ2-5
CDR3: CASSPTLISYDYTF; DNA: TGTGCCAGTAGTCCAACATTGATCTCTTATGACTACACCTTC; D: .; V: TRBV19; size: .; J: TRBJ1-2
CDR3: CASSTWHTEAFF; DNA: TGTGCCAGCAGTACTTGGCACACTGAAGCTTTCTTT; D: .; V: TRBV2; size: .; J: TRBJ1-1
CDR3: CSVGNLRTHEQYF; DNA: TGCAGCGTTGGAAACCTAAGGACCCACGAGCAGTACTTC; D: .; V: TRBV29-1; size: .; J: TRBJ2-7
CDR3: CASGGQGVSSPLHF; DNA: TGTGCCAGCGGAGGACAGGGGGTGAGTTCACCCCTCCACTTT; D: TRBD1; V: TRBV2; size: .; J: TRBJ1-6
CDR3: CASSVAPPGGTGELFF; DNA: TGTGCCAGCAGCGTAGCCCCTCCGGGTGGGACCGGGGAGCTGTTTTTT; D: .; V: TRBV9; size: .; J: TRBJ2-2
CDR3: CASSLAQGSLGTGELFF; DNA: TGTGCCAGCAGCTTAGCGCAGGGGTCCCTGGGCACCGGGGAGCTGTTTTTT; D: .; V: TRBV7-2; size: .; J: TRBJ2-2
CDR3: CASSLAGQVLSYEQYF; DNA: TGTGCCAGCAGCTTAGCCGGACAGGTTCTCTCCTACGAGCAGTACTTC; D: TRBD1; V: TRBV7-9; size: .; J: TRBJ2-7
CDR3: CASSYRQGVNYNEQFF; DNA: TGTGCCAGCAGCTATCGACAGGGGGTGAACTACAATGAGCAGTTCTTC; D: TRBD1; V: TRBV7-9; size: .; J: TRBJ2-1
CDR3: CASSTPGSLNTEAFF; DNA: TGTGCCAGCAGCACGCCGGGATCTTTGAACACTGAAGCTTTCTTT; D: .; V: TRBV5-4; size: .; J: TRBJ1-1
CDR3: CASSAPRGLGEKLFF; DNA: TGTGCCAGCAGTGCCCCCAGGGGGCTTGGTGAAAAACTGTTTTTT; D: TRBD1; V: TRBV25-1; size: .; J: TRBJ1-4
CDR3: CASSPPVGTEAFF; DNA: TGTGCCAGCAGCCCACCAGTGGGCACTGAAGCTTTCTTT; D: .; V: TRBV6-6; size: .; J: TRBJ1-1
CDR3: CASSLASGAFYEQYF; DNA: TGTGCCAGCAGCTTGGCTAGCGGGGCCTTCTACGAGCAGTACTTC; D: TRBD2; V: TRBV11-2; size: .; J: TRBJ2-7
CDR3: CASSLRPTNEKLFF; DNA: TGTGCCAGCAGCCTACGTCCAACTAATGAAAAACTGTTTTTT; D: .; V: TRBV6-5; size: .; J: TRBJ1-4
CDR3: CASIPDRGTYEQYF; DNA: TGTGCCAGCATCCCCGACCGCGGGACCTACGAGCAGTACTTC; D: .; V: TRBV7-2; size: .; J: TRBJ2-7
CDR3: CSVVGLAGSTYEQYF; DNA: TGCAGCGTTGTAGGGCTAGCGGGATCTACCTACGAGCAGTACTTC; D: TRBD2; V: TRBV29-1; size: once; J: TRBJ2-7
CDR3: CASSHSSSYNSPLHF; DNA: TGTGCCAGCAGCCATTCGAGCTCCTATAATTCACCCCTCCACTTT; D: .; V: TRBV4-2; size: .; J: TRBJ1-6
CDR3: CASSQDRGNYGYTF; DNA: TGCGCCAGCAGCCAAGATAGGGGGAACTATGGCTACACCTTC; D: .; V: TRBV4-1; size: .; J: TRBJ1-2
CDR3: CASSMSLAGGKHEQFF; DNA: TGTGCCAGTAGTATGTCACTAGCGGGAGGAAAACATGAGCAGTTCTTC; D: TRBD2; V: TRBV19; size: few; J: TRBJ2-1
CDR3: CASSLGGSNQPQHF; DNA: TGTGCCAGCAGCTTAGGTGGGTCGAATCAGCCCCAGCATTTT; D: .; V: TRBV11-2; size: .; J: TRBJ1-5